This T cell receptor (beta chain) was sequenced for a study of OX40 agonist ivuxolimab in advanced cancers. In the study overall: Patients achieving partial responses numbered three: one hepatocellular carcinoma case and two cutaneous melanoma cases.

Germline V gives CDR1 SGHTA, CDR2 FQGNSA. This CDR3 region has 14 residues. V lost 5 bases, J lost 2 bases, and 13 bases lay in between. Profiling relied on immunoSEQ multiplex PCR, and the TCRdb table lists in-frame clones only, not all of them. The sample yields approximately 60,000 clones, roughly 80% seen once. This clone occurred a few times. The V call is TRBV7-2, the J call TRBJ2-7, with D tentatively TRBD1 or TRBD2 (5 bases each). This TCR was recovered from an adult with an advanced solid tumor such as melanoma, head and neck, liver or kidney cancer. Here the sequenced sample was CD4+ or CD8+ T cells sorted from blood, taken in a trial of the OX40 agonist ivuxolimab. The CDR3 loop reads CASSDWDGTYEQYF. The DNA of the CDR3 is TGTGCCAGCAGCGACTGGGACGGTACCTACGAGCAGTACTTC.